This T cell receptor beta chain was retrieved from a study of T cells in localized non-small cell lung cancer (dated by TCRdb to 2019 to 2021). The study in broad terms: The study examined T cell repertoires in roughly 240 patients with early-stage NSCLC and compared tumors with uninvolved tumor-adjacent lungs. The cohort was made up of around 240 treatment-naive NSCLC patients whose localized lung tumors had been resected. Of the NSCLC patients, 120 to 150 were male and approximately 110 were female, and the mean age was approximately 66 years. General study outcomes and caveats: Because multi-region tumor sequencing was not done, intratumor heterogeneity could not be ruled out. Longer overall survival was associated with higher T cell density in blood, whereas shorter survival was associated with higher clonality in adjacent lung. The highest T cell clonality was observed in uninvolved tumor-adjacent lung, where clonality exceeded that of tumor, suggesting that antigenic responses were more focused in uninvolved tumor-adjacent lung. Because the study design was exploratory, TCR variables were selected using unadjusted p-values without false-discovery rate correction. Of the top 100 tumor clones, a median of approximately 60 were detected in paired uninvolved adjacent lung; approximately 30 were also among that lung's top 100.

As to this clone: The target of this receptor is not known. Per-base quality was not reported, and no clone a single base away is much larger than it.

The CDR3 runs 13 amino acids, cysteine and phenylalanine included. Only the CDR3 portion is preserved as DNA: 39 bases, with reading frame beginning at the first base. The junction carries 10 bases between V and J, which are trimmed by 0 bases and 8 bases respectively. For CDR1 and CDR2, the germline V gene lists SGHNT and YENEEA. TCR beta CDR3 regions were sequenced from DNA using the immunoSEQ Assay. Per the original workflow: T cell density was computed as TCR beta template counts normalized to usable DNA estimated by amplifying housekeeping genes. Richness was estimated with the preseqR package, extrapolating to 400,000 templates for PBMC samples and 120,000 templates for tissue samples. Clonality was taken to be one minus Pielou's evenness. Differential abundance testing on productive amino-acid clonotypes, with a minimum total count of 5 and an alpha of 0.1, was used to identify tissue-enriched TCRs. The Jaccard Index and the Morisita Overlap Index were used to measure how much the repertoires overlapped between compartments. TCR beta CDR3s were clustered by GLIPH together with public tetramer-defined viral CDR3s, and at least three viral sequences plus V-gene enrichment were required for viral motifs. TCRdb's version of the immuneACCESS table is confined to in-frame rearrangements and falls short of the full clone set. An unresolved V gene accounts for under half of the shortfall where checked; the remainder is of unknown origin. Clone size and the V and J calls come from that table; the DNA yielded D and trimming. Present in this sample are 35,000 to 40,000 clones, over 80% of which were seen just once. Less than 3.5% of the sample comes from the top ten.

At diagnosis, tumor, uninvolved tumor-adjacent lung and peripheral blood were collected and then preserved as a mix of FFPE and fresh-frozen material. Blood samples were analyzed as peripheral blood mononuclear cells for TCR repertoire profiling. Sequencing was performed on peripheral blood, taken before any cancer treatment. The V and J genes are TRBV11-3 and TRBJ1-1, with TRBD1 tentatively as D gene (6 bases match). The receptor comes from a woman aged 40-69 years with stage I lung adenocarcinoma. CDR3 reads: CASSLDRRGEAFF. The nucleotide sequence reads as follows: TGTGCCAGCAGCTTAGATCGAAGGGGGGAAGCTTTCTTT.